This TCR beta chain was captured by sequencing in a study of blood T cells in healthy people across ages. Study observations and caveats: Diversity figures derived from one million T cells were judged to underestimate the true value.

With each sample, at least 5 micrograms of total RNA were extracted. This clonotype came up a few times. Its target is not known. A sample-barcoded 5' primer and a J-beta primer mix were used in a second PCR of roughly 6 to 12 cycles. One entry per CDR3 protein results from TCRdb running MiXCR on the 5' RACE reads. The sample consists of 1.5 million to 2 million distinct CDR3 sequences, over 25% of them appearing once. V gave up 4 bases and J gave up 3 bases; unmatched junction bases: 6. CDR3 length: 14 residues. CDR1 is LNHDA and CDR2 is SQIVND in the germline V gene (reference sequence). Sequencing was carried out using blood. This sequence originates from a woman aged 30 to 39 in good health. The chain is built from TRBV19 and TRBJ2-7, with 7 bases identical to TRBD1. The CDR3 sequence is CASSRGGQLYEQYF. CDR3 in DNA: TGTGCCAGTAGTAGAGGGGGACAGCTCTACGAGCAGTACTTC.